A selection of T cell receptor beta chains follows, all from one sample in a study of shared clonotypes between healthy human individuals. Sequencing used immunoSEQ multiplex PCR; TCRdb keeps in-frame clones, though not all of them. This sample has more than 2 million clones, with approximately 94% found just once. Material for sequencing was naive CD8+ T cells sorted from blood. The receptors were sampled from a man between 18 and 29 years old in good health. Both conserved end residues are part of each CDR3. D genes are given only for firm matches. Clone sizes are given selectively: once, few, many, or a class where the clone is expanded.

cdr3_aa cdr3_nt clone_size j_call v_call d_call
CASSPSAGVGTDTQYF TGTGCCAGCAGCCCCTCAGCGGGAGTGGGGACAGATACGCAGTATTTT . TRBJ2-3 TRBV7-9 TRBD2
CASSLDRYNSPLHF TGTGCCAGCAGTTTGGACAGATATAATTCACCCCTCCACTTT . TRBJ1-6 TRBV27 .
CSVERGAADTQYF TGCAGCGTTGAAAGGGGGGCAGCAGATACGCAGTATTTT . TRBJ2-3 TRBV29-1 .
CASSLVTALNTEAFF TGTGCCAGCAGCTTAGTAACTGCCTTGAACACTGAAGCTTTCTTT . TRBJ1-1 TRBV11-3 .
CASSDTGGSTNYGYTF TGTGCCAGCAGCGACACAGGGGGTTCGACTAATTATGGCTACACCTTC . TRBJ1-2 TRBV9 TRBD1
CASARENQETQYF TGCGCCAGCGCCCGGGAGAACCAAGAGACCCAGTACTTC . TRBJ2-5 TRBV5-1 .
CASSLETSGGAMADTQYF TGTGCCAGCAGCTTGGAGACTAGCGGGGGGGCCATGGCAGATACGCAGTATTTT . TRBJ2-3 TRBV5-6 TRBD2
CASSLGLAGVSQETQYF TGTGCCAGCAGCTTGGGTCTAGCGGGAGTTTCCCAAGAGACCCAGTACTTC . TRBJ2-5 TRBV5-8 TRBD2
CASRGPYTDTQYF TGTGCCAGCAGGGGGCCTTACACAGATACGCAGTATTTT . TRBJ2-3 TRBV2 .
CASSIVPGMNTEAFF TGTGCCAGTAGTATAGTGCCAGGGATGAACACTGAAGCTTTCTTT . TRBJ1-1 TRBV19 .
CASSQGSSTDTQYF TGTGCCAGCAGCCAGGGGTCATCCACAGATACGCAGTATTTT . TRBJ2-3 TRBV9 .
CAIEGTGPGGYTF TGTGCCATTGAAGGGACAGGGCCGGGTGGCTACACCTTC . TRBJ1-2 TRBV10-3 TRBD1
CASSIDPSGAQHF TGTGCCAGTAGTATAGATCCATCGGGGGCCCAGCATTTT . TRBJ1-5 TRBV19 .
CASSEIPGTSGTYTGELFF TGTGCCAGCAGCGAAATTCCGGGGACTAGCGGGACGTACACCGGGGAGCTGTTTTTT once TRBJ2-2 TRBV5-8 TRBD2
CASSLATGGNEKLFF TGTGCCAGCAGCTTAGCGACAGGGGGCAATGAAAAACTGTTTTTT . TRBJ1-4 TRBV7-9 TRBD1